Below, 20 T cell receptor beta chains from the same sample are listed, as sequenced in a study of T cells after yellow fever vaccination. TCRdb reanalysed the 5' RACE reads using MiXCR and keeps one entry per CDR3 protein. Of tens of thousands of distinct CDR3 sequences in the sample, under 7% were seen once. The material was PBMCs, either bulk or a sorted T-cell subset (CD4+, CD8+, memory, or dextramer-sorted; not recorded which), obtained 15 days after the yellow fever booster vaccination. Every receptor here comes from a man aged 30 to 39 who received the YFV17D yellow fever vaccine.

This clonotype has ten or more counts. The J gene is TRBJ2-5, the V gene TRBV5-4; 10 bases agree with TRBD2. CDR1 and CDR2 from the germline V gene are SGHNT and YYREEE (reference sequence). This CDR3 is built from 18 residues. Trimming took 0 bases from V and 4 from J; bases not matched to a gene: 12. CDR3 in DNA: TGTGCCAGCAGCTTGGCTCCTTTTGGACTAGCGGAGGCAGAGACCCAGTACTTC. Amino acid sequence: CASSLAPFGLAEAETQYF. Filled out from reference TRBV5-4 and TRBJ2-5, the complete variable domain reads ETGVTQSPTHLIKTRGQQVTLRCSSQSGHNTVSWYQQALGQGPQFIFQYYREEENGRGNFPPRFSGLQFPNYSSELNVNALELDDSALYLCASSLAPFGLAEAETQYFGPGTRLLVL.

This clonotype was counted at least ten times. V is TRBV20-1 and J is TRBJ1-4; TRBD1 is a possible D gene (5 bases). The germline CDR1 and CDR2 sequences are DFQATT and SNEGSKA (reference sequence). Trimming took 6 bases from V and 5 from J, leaving 16 bases between them. The CDR3 has 14 residues. CDR3 coding DNA: TGCAGTGCCTCCTCCAGGGCTAAAAATGAAAAACTGTTTTTT. Translated, it gives CSASSRAKNEKLFF.

The sample holds many counts of this clonotype. The chain has TRBV5-1 and TRBJ2-3, with 10 bases matching TRBD2. The germline gives CDR1 SGHRS, CDR2 YFSETQ. This CDR3 contains 14 residues. Trimming removed 2 bases from V and 6 bases from J; junction bases left unmatched: 3. CDR3 DNA sequence: TGCGCCAGCAGCTTAGCGGGAGGGAGTGATACGCAGTATTTT. Protein: CASSLAGGSDTQYF. Full variable domain (rest looked up from reference TRBV5-1 and TRBJ2-3): KAGVTQTPRYLIKTRGQQVTLSCSPISGHRSVSWYQQTPGQGLQFLFEYFSETQRNKGNFPGRFSGRQFSNSRSEMNVSTLELGDSALYLCASSLAGGSDTQYFGPGTRLTVL.

This clonotype was found many times. The chain combines TRBV6-2 or TRBV6-3 with TRBJ2-3; D gene ambiguous. The CDR3 consists of 11 residues. CDR1 and CDR2 (germline): MNHEY, SVGEGT. Trimming cost V 5 bases and J 9 bases, with 9 bases left between them. In nucleotides, the CDR3 is TGTGCCAGCAGTAACCTCTACACGCAGTATTTT. Amino acid sequence: CASSNLYTQYF.

This clonotype came up many times. The chain is built from TRBV16 and TRBJ1-5; D is ambiguous. Deletions cut 4 bases from V and 2 bases from J, with 9 bases between. The CDR3 is 14 residues long. In germline, CDR1 is KGHSY, CDR2 FQNENV. CDR3 DNA sequence: TGTGCCAGCAGCCCGCTATTTGGCAATCAGCCCCAGCATTTT. This translates into CASSPLFGNQPQHF.

This clonotype is labeled as medium-sized. This chain links TRBV7-6 with TRBJ2-1; no clear D. CDR1 is SGHVS, CDR2 FNYEAQ, per germline. V was pared by 5 bases and J by 5 bases, with 4 bases between. This CDR3 contains 11 residues. This CDR3 reads CASSRNNEQFF. The DNA for the CDR3 is TGTGCCAGCAGCCGGAACAATGAGCAGTTCTTC.

Many counts were recorded for this clonotype. V is TRBV5-1 and J is TRBJ2-7, with a possible D match to TRBD2 (6 bases). CDR1 and CDR2 (germline): SGHRS, YFSETQ. V dropped 2 bases and J dropped 5 bases, with 14 bases sitting between them. The length of the CDR3 is 14 residues. In DNA form, the CDR3 reads TGCGCCAGCAGCTTCGGGGGAATCTACGACGAGCAGTACTTC. Amino acids: CASSFGGIYDEQYF.

This clonotype was counted many times. This sequence joins TRBV7-2 and TRBJ1-5; D is uncertain. Germline loops: CDR1 SGHTA, CDR2 FQGNSA. CDR3 length equals 14 residues. V was shortened by 3 bases and J by 5 bases, with 11 bases between the two germline ends. The DNA for the CDR3 is TGTGCCAGCAGCTTTTCGTACGCCGATCAGCCCCAGCATTTT. This gives the protein CASSFSYADQPQHF.

This clonotype showed up many times. The V and J genes are TRBV24-1 and TRBJ1-1; the D is unclear. The CDR3 is 15 residues long. V lost 4 bases to trimming and J lost 1 base, with 12 bases between them. CDR1 KGHDR and CDR2 SFDVKD come from the germline V gene. Here the CDR3 reads CATSDPSERNTEAFF. The CDR3 DNA sequence: TGTGCCACCAGTGACCCATCAGAAAGGAACACTGAAGCTTTCTTT.

This clonotype was detected many times. The chain has TRBV3-1 and TRBJ2-7, with a possible D match to TRBD2 (6 bases). Germline CDR1 and CDR2: LGHDT and YNNKEL (reference sequence). V lost 4 bases and J lost 4, with 14 bases in between. The CDR3 has 14 residues. This CDR3 reads CASSPYIGRYEQYF. Written as DNA, the CDR3 is TGTGCCAGCAGCCCATATATCGGGAGATACGAGCAGTACTTC.

This clonotype has at least ten counts. The DNA of the CDR3 is TGTGCCAGCAGCGTAGAGCCTAGCGCAACCTACGAGCAGTACTTC. Translating it yields CASSVEPSATYEQYF. The rearrangement links TRBV9 to TRBJ2-7; tentative D call: TRBD2 (6 bases). Germline CDR1 SGDLS, CDR2 YYNGEE. CDR3 size: 15 residues. V was shortened by 0 bases and J by 2 bases, with 12 bases between the two germline ends.

Ten or more counts support this clonotype. The chain joins TRBV6-2 or TRBV6-3 to TRBJ2-2; D not resolved. V was clipped by 11 bases and J by 8 bases, with 12 bases between them. The CDR3 is made up of 11 amino acids. Germline V CDR1 and CDR2: MNHEY, SVGEGT. The CDR3 sequence is CASRKRGELFF. The CDR3 nucleotides are TGTGCCTCCCGGAAGAGGGGGGAGCTGTTTTTT.

This clonotype was seen repeatedly, ten times or more. The gene calls are TRBV3-1 and TRBJ2-5; D is unresolved. Germline CDR1 and CDR2: LGHDT and YNNKEL (reference sequence). Between the trimmed V and J ends, which lost 2 bases and 4 bases, there was a span of 11 bases. This CDR3 spans 14 amino acids. As DNA, the CDR3 is TGTGCCAGCAGCCAAACCTACTCGGGAGAGACCCAGTACTTC. As protein: CASSQTYSGETQYF.

This clonotype was observed at least ten times. CDR3 sequence reads: CATSRRTAETQYF. CDR3 bases: TGTGCCACCAGTCGAAGGACAGCCGAGACCCAGTACTTC. The V gene is TRBV24-1, the J gene TRBJ2-5; weak D call: TRBD1 (6 bases). Trimming removed 6 bases at V and 5 bases at J, with 12 bases between. This CDR3 contains 13 residues. CDR1 is KGHDR and CDR2 is SFDVKD in the germline V gene.

This clonotype was observed at least ten times. The chain carries TRBV5-6 and TRBJ2-3, with 7 positions matching TRBD1. Trimming cost V 4 bases and J 4 bases; bases outside gene matches: 3. The germline gives CDR1 SGHDT, CDR2 YYEEEE. The length of the CDR3 is 13 residues. The CDR3 region has the DNA TGTGCCAGCAGCCCCGGGACAGCAGATACGCAGTATTTT. Its protein product is CASSPGTADTQYF.

This clonotype has at least ten counts. J is TRBJ2-1 and V is TRBV15, with 10 positions matching TRBD2. Germline-derived CDR1 and CDR2 are LNHNV and YYDKDF (reference sequence). This CDR3 is built from 16 residues. The V and J ends lost 0 bases and 2 bases, in that order; junction bases with no gene match: 1. CDR3 sequence: CATSRDGTSAYNEQFF. The CDR3 bases are TGTGCCACCAGCAGAGATGGGACTAGCGCCTACAATGAGCAGTTCTTC.

This clonotype was seen many times. The J gene is TRBJ2-7, the V gene TRBV5-1; 10 nucleotides agree with TRBD2. V lost 0 bases to trimming and J lost 3 bases; unmatched junction nucleotides: 3. The CDR3 loop spans 15 amino acids. The germline gives CDR1 SGHRS, CDR2 YFSETQ. CDR3 coding DNA: TGCGCCAGCAGCTTGGCGGCTAGCGGGAGCTACGAGCAGTACTTC. It translates to CASSLAASGSYEQYF.

This clonotype was recorded many times. The chain uses TRBV4-3 and TRBJ2-5; D is uncertain. The CDR3 sequence is 17 residues long. Between the trimmed V and J ends, which lost 4 bases and 5 bases, there was a span of 23 bases. The germline gives CDR1 LGHNA, CDR2 YSLEER. Here the CDR3 reads CASSRRSTGRSAETQYF. The CDR3 nucleotides are TGCGCCAGCAGCCGGCGGAGTACGGGCCGATCAGCCGAGACCCAGTACTTC.

In this sample, this clonotype turned up once. J is TRBJ2-1 and V is TRBV30; D is unclear. From germline, CDR1 is GTSNPN and CDR2 SVGIG (reference sequence). V was trimmed by 5 bases and J by 12 bases, leaving 11 bases between them. The CDR3 spans 10 residues. The CDR3 DNA follows: TGTGCCTGGGAGAGGAACTCGCAGTTCTTC. This gives the protein CAWERNSQFF. The whole variable domain, remainder taken from reference TRBV30 and TRBJ2-1, is SQTIHQWPATLVQPVGSPLSLECTVEGTSNPNLYWYRQAAGRGLQLLFYSVGIGQISSEVPQNLSASRPQDRQFILSSKKLLLSDSGFYLCAWERNSQFFGPGTRLTVL.

As concerns this clonotype: With a much larger clone just one base away, this may be a read error. The V call is TRBV7-9, the J call TRBJ1-5, with a tentative D call TRBD1 (5 bases). From germline, CDR1 is SEHNR and CDR2 FQNEAQ (reference sequence). This CDR3 is 13 amino acids long. Trimming pared 5 bases from V and 6 bases from J, leaving 11 bases between. The CDR3 loop reads CASSRGTAQPQHF. In DNA, the CDR3 is TGTGCCAGCAGCCGAGGGACGGCTCAGCCCCAGCATTTT.